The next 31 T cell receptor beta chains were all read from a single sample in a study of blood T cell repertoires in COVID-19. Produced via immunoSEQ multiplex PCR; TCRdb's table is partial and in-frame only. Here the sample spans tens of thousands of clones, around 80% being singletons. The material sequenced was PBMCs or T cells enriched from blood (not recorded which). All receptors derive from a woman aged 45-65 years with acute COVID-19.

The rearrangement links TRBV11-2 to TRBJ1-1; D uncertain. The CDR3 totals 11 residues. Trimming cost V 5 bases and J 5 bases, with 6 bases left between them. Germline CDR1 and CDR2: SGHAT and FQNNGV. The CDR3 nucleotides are TGTGCCAGCAGCCTATTTACTGAAGCTTTCTTT. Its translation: CASSLFTEAFF.

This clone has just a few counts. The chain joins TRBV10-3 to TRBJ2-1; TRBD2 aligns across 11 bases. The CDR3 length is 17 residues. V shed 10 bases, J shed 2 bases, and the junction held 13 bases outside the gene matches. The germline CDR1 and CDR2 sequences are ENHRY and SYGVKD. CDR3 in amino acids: CATLISGGDETYNEQFF. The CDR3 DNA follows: TGTGCCACCTTGATTAGCGGGGGGGATGAGACCTACAATGAGCAGTTCTTC.

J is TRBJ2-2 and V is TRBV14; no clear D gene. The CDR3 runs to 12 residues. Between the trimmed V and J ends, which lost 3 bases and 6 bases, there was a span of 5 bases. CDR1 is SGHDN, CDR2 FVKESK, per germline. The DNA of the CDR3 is TGTGCCAGCAGCCATCTCCCCGGGGAGCTGTTTTTT. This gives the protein CASSHLPGELFF.

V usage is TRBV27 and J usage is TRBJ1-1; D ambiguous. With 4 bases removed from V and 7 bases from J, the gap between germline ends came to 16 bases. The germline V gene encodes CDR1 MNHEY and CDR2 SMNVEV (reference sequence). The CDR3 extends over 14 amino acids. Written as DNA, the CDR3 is TGTGCCAGCAGTTCCACTTTCGACACGGATGAAGCTTTCTTT. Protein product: CASSSTFDTDEAFF.

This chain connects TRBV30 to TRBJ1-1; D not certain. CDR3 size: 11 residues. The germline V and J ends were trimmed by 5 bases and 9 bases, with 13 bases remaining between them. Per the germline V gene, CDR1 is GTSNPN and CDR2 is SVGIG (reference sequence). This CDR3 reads CAWGRGAKAFF. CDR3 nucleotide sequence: TGTGCCTGGGGTCGGGGAGCCAAAGCTTTCTTT.

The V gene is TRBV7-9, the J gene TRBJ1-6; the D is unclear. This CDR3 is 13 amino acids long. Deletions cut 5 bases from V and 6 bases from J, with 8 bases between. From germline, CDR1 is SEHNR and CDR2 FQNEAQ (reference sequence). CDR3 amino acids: CASSMEVNSPLHF. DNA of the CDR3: TGTGCCAGCAGCATGGAGGTTAATTCACCCCTCCACTTT.

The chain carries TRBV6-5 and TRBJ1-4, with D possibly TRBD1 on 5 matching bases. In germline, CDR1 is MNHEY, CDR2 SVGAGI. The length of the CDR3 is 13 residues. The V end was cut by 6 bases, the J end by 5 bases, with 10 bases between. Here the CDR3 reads CASRAGGNEKLFF. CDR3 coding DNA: TGTGCCAGCAGAGCCGGGGGGAATGAAAAACTGTTTTTT.

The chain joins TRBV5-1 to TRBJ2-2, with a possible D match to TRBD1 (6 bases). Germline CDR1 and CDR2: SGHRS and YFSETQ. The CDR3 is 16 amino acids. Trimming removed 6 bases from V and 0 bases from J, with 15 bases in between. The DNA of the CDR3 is TGCGCCAGCAATCATCAGGGGCCCGCGAACACCGGGGAGCTGTTTTTT. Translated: CASNHQGPANTGELFF.

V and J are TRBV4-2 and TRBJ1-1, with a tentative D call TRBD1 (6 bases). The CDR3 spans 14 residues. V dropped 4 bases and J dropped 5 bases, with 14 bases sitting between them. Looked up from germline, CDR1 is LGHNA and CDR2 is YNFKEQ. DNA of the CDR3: TGTGCCAGCAGCCGAGGGGGACGGGGAACTGAAGCTTTCTTT. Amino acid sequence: CASSRGGRGTEAFF.

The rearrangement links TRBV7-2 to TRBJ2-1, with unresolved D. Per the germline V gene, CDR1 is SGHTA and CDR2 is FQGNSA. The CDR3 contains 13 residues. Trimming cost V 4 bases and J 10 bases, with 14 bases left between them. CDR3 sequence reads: CASSSDPLGEQFF. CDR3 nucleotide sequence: TGTGCCAGCAGCTCCGACCCCCTCGGGGAGCAGTTCTTC. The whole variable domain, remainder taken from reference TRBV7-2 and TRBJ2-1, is GAGVSQSPSNKVTEKGKDVELRCDPISGHTALYWYRQSLGQGLEFLIYFQGNSAPDKSGLPSDRFSAERTGGSVSTLTIQRTQQEDSAVYLCASSSDPLGEQFFGPGTRLTVL.

CDR3: CASSQPGTSGAQQYF. DNA of the CDR3: TGTGCCAGCAGCCAACCCGGGACTAGCGGGGCCCAGCAGTACTTC. V is TRBV3-1 (or the pseudogene TRBV3-2) and J is TRBJ2-7, with TRBD2 matching over 13 bases. CDR3 size: 15 residues. V trimming: 2 bases; J trimming: 8 bases; junction bases outside the gene matches: 6. Germline V gene data show CDR1 as LGHDT and CDR2 as YNNKEL (reference sequence).

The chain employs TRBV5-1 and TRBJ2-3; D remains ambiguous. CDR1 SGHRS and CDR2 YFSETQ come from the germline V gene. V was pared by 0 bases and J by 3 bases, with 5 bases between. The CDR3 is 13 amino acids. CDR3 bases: TGCGCCAGCAGCTTGGCCTTTACAGATACGCAGTATTTT. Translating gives CASSLAFTDTQYF.

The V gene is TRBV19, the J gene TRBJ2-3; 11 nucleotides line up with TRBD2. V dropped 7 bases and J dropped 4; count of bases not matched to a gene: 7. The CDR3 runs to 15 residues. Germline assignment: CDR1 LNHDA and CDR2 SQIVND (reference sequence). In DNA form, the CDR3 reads TGTGCCAGTACCACACTAGCGGGGGAGGCAGATACGCAGTATTTT. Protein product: CASTTLAGEADTQYF.

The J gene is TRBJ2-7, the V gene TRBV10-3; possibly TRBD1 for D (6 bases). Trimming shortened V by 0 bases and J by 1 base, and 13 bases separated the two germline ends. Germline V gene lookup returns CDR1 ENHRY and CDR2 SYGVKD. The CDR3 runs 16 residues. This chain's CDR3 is CAISESITGKSYEQYF. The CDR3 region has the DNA TGTGCCATCAGTGAGTCTATTACAGGGAAGTCCTACGAGCAGTACTTC.

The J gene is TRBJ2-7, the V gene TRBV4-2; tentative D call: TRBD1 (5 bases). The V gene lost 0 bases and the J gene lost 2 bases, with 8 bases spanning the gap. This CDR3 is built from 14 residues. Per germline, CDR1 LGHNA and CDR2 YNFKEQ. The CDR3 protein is CASSQEQGPYEQYF. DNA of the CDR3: TGTGCCAGCAGCCAAGAGCAGGGTCCCTACGAGCAGTACTTC.

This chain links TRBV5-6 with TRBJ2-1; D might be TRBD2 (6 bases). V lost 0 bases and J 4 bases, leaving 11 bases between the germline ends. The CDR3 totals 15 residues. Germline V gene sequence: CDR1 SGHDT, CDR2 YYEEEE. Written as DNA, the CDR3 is TGTGCCAGCAGCTTGGCCATAGGACTATACAATGAGCAGTTCTTC. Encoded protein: CASSLAIGLYNEQFF.

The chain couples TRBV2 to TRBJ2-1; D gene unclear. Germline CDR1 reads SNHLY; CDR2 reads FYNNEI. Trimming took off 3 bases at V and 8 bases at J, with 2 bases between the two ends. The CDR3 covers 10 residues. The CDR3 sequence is CASSDDEQFF. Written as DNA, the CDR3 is TGTGCCAGCAGTGACGATGAGCAGTTCTTC. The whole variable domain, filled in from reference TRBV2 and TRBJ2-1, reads EPEVTQTPSHQVTQMGQEVILRCVPISNHLYFYWYRQILGQKVEFLVSFYNNEISEKSEIFDDQFSVERPDGSNFTLKIRSTKLEDSAMYFCASSDDEQFFGPGTRLTVL.

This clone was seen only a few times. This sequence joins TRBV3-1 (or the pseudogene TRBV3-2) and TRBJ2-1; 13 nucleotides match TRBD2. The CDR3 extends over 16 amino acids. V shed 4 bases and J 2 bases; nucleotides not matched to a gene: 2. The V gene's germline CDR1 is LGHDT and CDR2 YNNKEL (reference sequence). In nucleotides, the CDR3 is TGTGCCAGCAGCCGACTAGCGGGGGGCCCCTACAATGAGCAGTTCTTC. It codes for CASSRLAGGPYNEQFF.

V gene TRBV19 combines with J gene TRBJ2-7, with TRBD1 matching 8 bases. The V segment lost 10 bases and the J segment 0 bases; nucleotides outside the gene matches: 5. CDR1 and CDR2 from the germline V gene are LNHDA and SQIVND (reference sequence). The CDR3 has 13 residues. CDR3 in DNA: TGTGCCACCCGGACAGGGAGCTCCTACGAGCAGTACTTC. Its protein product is CATRTGSSYEQYF.

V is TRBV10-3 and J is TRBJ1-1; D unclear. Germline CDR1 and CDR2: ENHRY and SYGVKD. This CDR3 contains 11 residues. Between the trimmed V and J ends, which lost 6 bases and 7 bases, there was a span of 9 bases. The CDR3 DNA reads TGTGCCATCAGGAGCGGTTTTGAAGCTTTCTTT. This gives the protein CAIRSGFEAFF.

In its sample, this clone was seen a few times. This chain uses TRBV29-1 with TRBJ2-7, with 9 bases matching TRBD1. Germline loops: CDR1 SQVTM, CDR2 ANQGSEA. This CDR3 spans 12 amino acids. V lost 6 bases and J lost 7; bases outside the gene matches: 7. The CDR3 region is CSVAQGAREQYF. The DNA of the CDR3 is TGCAGCGTCGCACAGGGGGCGCGAGAGCAGTACTTC.

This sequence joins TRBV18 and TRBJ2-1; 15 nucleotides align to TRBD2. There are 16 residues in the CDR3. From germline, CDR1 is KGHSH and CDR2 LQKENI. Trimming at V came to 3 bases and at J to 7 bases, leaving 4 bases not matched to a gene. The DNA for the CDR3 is TGTGCCAGCTCACCCGGACTAGCGGGGGGGGAAAATGAGCAGTTCTTC. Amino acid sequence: CASSPGLAGGENEQFF.

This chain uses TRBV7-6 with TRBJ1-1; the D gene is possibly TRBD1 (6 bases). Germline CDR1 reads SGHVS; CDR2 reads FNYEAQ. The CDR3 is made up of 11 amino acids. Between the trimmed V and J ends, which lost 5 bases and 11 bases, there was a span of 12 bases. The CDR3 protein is CASSAEGGAFF. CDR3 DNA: TGTGCCAGCAGCGCAGAGGGGGGGGCTTTCTTT.

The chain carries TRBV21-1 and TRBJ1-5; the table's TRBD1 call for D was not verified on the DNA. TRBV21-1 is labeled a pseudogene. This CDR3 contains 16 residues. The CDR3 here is CASSFRLRGRKQPQHF. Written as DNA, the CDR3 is TGTGCCAGCAGTTTTAGGCTCAGGGGGCGTAAGCAGCCCCAGCATTTT.

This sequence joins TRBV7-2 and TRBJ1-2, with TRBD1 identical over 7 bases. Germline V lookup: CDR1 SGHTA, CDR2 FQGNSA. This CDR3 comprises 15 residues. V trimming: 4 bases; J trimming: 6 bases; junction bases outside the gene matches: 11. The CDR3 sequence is CASSSTLRTGHGYTF. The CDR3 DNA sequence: TGTGCCAGCAGCTCGACACTACGGACAGGACATGGCTACACCTTC.

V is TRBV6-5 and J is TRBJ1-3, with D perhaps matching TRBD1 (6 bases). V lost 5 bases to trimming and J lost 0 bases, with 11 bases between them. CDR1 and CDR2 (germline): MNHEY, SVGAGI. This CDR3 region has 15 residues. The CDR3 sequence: CASSPGTPSGNTIYF. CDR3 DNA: TGTGCCAGCAGTCCCGGGACACCCTCTGGAAACACCATATATTTT.

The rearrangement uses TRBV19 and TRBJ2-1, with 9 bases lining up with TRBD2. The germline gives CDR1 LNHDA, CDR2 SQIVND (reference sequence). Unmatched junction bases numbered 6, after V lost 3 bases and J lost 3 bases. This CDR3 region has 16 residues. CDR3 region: CASSIFPTSGYNEQFF. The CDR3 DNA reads TGTGCCAGTAGTATCTTCCCGACTAGCGGCTACAATGAGCAGTTCTTC.

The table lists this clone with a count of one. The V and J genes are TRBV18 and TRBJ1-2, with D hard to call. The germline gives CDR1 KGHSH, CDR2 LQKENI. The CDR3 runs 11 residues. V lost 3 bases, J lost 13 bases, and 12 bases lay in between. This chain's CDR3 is CASSPSHAVTF. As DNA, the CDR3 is TGTGCCAGCTCACCGAGCCATGCGGTCACCTTC.

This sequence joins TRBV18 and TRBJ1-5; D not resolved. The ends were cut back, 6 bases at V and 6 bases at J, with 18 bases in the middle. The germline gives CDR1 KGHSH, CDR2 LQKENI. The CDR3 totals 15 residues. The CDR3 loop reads CASSPEEAKGQPQHF. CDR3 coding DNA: TGTGCCAGCTCCCCCGAGGAGGCAAAGGGTCAGCCCCAGCATTTT.

In DNA, the CDR3 is TGCGCCAGTTCGGGTGGACAGGAGGGAAAGACCCAGTACTTC. This encodes CASSGGQEGKTQYF. The rearrangement links TRBV10-1 to TRBJ2-5; tentatively, D is TRBD1 (7 bases). V dropped 9 bases and J dropped 6 bases, with 20 bases sitting between them. The germline CDR1 and CDR2 sequences are WNHNN and SYGVQD (reference sequence). The CDR3 covers 14 residues.

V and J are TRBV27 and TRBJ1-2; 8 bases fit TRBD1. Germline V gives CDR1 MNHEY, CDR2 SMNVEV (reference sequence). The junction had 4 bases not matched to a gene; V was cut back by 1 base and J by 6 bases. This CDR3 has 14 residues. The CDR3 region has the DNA TGTGCCAGCAGTTTATTAGGACAGGGCGATGGCTACACCTTC. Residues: CASSLLGQGDGYTF.